This T cell receptor (beta chain) was documented in a study of blood T cell repertoires in COVID-19. Overall study: The United States, Italy and Spain provided the acute and convalescent COVID-19 samples. T cells, B-cell-depleted T cells, or PBMCs supplied cDNA or gDNA.

As originally analysed: Amplification from reference gene primers served as the basis for estimated nucleated cell counts. Assay: immunoSEQ multiplex PCR; the TCRdb copy retains only in-frame clones and omits some. V and J calls and clone size are copied from that table; D and trimming were computed from the DNA. The sample carries 200,000 to 250,000 clones, about 80% recorded once. The V gene end was trimmed by 5 bases and the J gene end by 11 bases; junction bases not matched to a gene: 9. CDR3 length equals 13 residues. Per germline, CDR1 SEHNR and CDR2 FQNEAQ (reference sequence). Source material: peripheral blood. This rearrangement joins TRBV7-9 to TRBJ1-5; 7 nucleotides line up with TRBD1. This receptor was obtained from a man aged 25-45 years who had recovered from COVID-19. The CDR3 DNA follows: TGTGCCAGCAGCCAAGGGGACAGCCTCACCCAGCATTTT. Encoded protein: CASSQGDSLTQHF.